The source of this T cell receptor beta chain is a study of cytomegalovirus exposure and HLA in healthy donors. V gave up 1 base and J gave up 4 bases, with 12 bases separating them. Germline-derived CDR1 and CDR2 are SGDLS and YYNGEE. The CDR3 has 15 amino acids. Remarks on this clone: Its antigen is as yet unknown.

The study, taken as a whole, reports: Most TCR sequences were uncommon, yet certain public TCRs appeared in many donors. Sequences of the TCR beta chain were said to predict the HLA-A and HLA-B alleles of most subjects accurately. Indistinguishable V segments, including TRBV6-2 and TRBV6-3, were excluded.

Donors likely had unrecorded immune exposures despite being nominally healthy when sampled. PCR used 60 Vbeta primers and 13 Jbeta primers. Clones were read by immunoSEQ multiplex PCR, and TCRdb kept only the in-frame ones, dropping some. The table shows 210,000 or so clones, with over 65% occurring only once. The clonotype comes from a man younger than 35 in good health and CMV-seronegative. Sequencing was done on a sample of PBMCs. The chain couples TRBV9 to TRBJ2-1, with a tentative D call TRBD1 (6 bases). The CDR3 DNA sequence: TGTGCCAGCAGCGTAAGCACAGGGTCTTACAATGAGCAGTTCTTC. Protein product: CASSVSTGSYNEQFF.